This T cell receptor beta chain was observed in a study of T-cell reconstitution after alpha-beta-depleted transplantation in children (dated by TCRdb to about 2016). About the study as a whole: The study quantitatively tracked T-cell immune reconstitution after TCRalphabeta/CD19-depleted allogeneic hematopoietic cell transplantation in children using TCR repertoire profiling. General study outcomes and caveats: The apparently early alphabetaT-cell count recovery about two months after transplant was reportedly dependent on only several hundred rapidly expanded clones derived from non-depleted graft cells. In some patients, the high TCRbeta diversity seen at day 60 was put down to recipient T cells and intrathymic progenitors that had survived conditioning. Hyperexpanded clone frequencies declined over subsequent months; after one year, T-cell counts and TCRbeta diversity were mostly attributed to newly produced T cells.

V drops 2 bases and J drops 7 bases, leaving 12 bases in between. The CDR3 contains 14 residues, cysteine and phenylalanine counted. Only the CDR3 DNA is retained, 42 bases long and in frame from the first base. Sequences SEHNR (CDR1) and FQNEAQ (CDR2) are obtained from the germline V gene (reference sequence). Preparation of the library involved PCR. The sequencing machine was an Illumina HiSeq 2500. Molecular barcoding was employed in the preparation of TCR libraries, with unique molecular identifiers being used to normalize TCRbeta repertoire quantification. TCRdb reworked the public reads: Q25 trimming with fastp, MiXCR clone assembly, productive beta chains retained. Rows merge per CDR3 protein into single entries with the most common DNA and genes. Present in this sample are around 450,000 distinct CDR3 sequences, roughly a tenth of which were seen just once. The leading ten clones occupy around 2% of the sample.

The intended sense of this specimen's treatment or condition label: allogeneic hematopoietic cell transplantation with graft depleted of TCRalphabeta T cells and CD19 B cells. TCRalphabeta/CD19-depleted allogeneic hematopoietic cell grafts were given to the transplant recipients, all of whom were children. This clonotype was found many times. The clone's antigen remains unknown. Qualities for individual bases were not recorded, and no much larger clone is one base off. This TCR derives from a child aged 2 to 15 with inherited bone marrow failure, due to receive a stem cell transplant. Recombination connected TRBV7-9 to TRBJ2-4, with TRBD1 tentatively as D gene (6 bases match). Sequencing was performed on PBMCs, taken before TCRalphabeta/CD19-depleted stem cell transplant. This receptor carries the CDR3 CASSLWGQINIQYF. The DNA sequence follows: TGTGCCAGCAGCTTATGGGGGCAGATTAACATTCAGTACTTC.